This TCR beta chain emerged from a study of T cell clonotyping in hematopoietic cell transplantation. The germline gives CDR1 SGHRS, CDR2 YFSETQ. The V end was cut by 4 bases, the J end by 3 bases, with 10 bases between. This CDR3 has 13 amino acids. Sequencing was performed with immunoSEQ multiplex PCR; in TCRdb, only in-frame clones are kept and a portion is missing. The sample carries 13,000 to 15,000 clones, less than 80% recorded once. This sequence originates from a human donor who either received an allogeneic hematopoietic cell transplant for a myeloid malignancy or was a related donor (not recorded which). Some clones in this sample may be carry-over from other donors' samples. Material for sequencing was PBMCs. The gene calls are TRBV5-1 and TRBJ1-1; D not certain. The CDR3 protein is CASSGQTDTEAFF. The CDR3 nucleotides read TGCGCCAGCAGCGGTCAAACGGACACTGAAGCTTTCTTT.